These 9 T cell receptor beta chains originate from one sample sequenced in a study of early T cells in non-severe SARS-CoV-2 infection. TCRdb reanalysed the 5' RACE reads using MiXCR and keeps one entry per CDR3 protein. The sample lists 45,000 to 60,000 distinct CDR3 sequences, 10% occurring once. The sequencing sample was made of whole blood. The receptor source for this set is an adult who was a healthcare worker with PCR-confirmed SARS-CoV-2 infection or an uninfected control (not recorded which).

This sequence joins TRBV5-4 and TRBJ2-7; 9 nucleotides match TRBD2. The V gene end was trimmed by 10 bases and the J gene end by 5 bases; junction bases not matched to a gene: 4. The germline V gene has CDR1 SGHNT and CDR2 YYREEE (reference sequence). The length of the CDR3 is 11 residues. The CDR3 coding sequence is TGTGCCGCGGGAGGGACACACGAGCAGTACTTC. Translation: CAAGGTHEQYF.

V and J are TRBV29-1 and TRBJ1-5; D may be TRBD1 (5 bases). Germline V gene data show CDR1 as SQVTM and CDR2 as ANQGSEA. The germline V and J ends were trimmed by 7 bases and 0 bases, with 25 bases remaining between them. The CDR3 consists of 18 residues. CDR3 loop: CSAKIPNRHLYSNQPQHF. The CDR3 bases are TGCAGCGCTAAAATCCCGAACAGGCACCTTTATAGCAATCAGCCCCAGCATTTT.

The chain couples TRBV29-1 to TRBJ2-5; D assignment may be TRBD1 or TRBD2 (5 bases each). This CDR3 is built from 14 residues. From germline, CDR1 is SQVTM and CDR2 ANQGSEA. V gave up 1 base and J gave up 2 bases, with 11 bases separating them. The CDR3 DNA reads TGCAGCGTTGAAGGACCGGGACGTCAAGAGACCCAGTACTTC. This translates into CSVEGPGRQETQYF.

This clonotype appeared a few times. The chain recombines TRBV6-1 with TRBJ2-1; TRBD1 might be the D (5 bases). CDR1 and CDR2 (germline): MNHNS, SASEGT. Trimming shortened V by 11 bases and J by 10 bases, and 9 bases separated the two germline ends. The CDR3 consists of 9 residues. The CDR3: CARHREQFF. CDR3 nucleotide sequence: TGTGCCCGCCACAGGGAGCAGTTCTTC.

This clonotype turned up a few times. The rearrangement links TRBV10-3 to TRBJ2-7, with a possible D match to TRBD2 (5 bases). CDR1 and CDR2 from the germline V gene are ENHRY and SYGVKD. The CDR3 has 12 amino acids. Trimming removed 8 bases from V and 3 bases from J, with 11 bases in between. The CDR3 loop reads CAIGLIDYEQYF. The CDR3 coding sequence is TGTGCCATCGGACTGATCGACTACGAGCAGTACTTC.

This clonotype appeared a few times. The gene calls are TRBV5-1 and TRBJ1-2; no clear D gene. The V and J ends lost 6 bases and 1 base respectively, with 10 bases between them. Germline CDR1 and CDR2: SGHRS and YFSETQ. This CDR3 contains 13 residues. The CDR3 DNA is TGCGCCAGCACGCGGAGTGGTAACTATGGCTACACCTTC. Translated, it gives CASTRSGNYGYTF.

This chain connects TRBV5-6 to TRBJ2-7; 11 nucleotides align to TRBD1. CDR1 SGHDT and CDR2 YYEEEE come from the germline V gene. The trim removed 2 bases at V and 1 base at J, leaving 8 bases unmatched. The CDR3 has 17 residues. CDR3 residues: CASSFTGTGGRSYEQYF. The CDR3 region has the DNA TGTGCCAGCAGCTTCACCGGGACAGGGGGACGGTCCTACGAGCAGTACTTC.

This clonotype was observed at least ten times. V is TRBV13 and J is TRBJ2-7, with D possibly called TRBD1 or TRBD2 (5 bases each). This CDR3 has 13 residues. Trimming took 5 bases from V and 9 from J, leaving 17 bases between them. In germline, CDR1 is PRHDT, CDR2 FYEKMQ (reference sequence). For the CDR3, the DNA is TGTGCCAGCAGCGAGGGACCTACCCTCGGGCAGTACTTC. This encodes CASSEGPTLGQYF. The full variable domain, its missing parts supplied by reference TRBV13 and TRBJ2-7, is AAGVIQSPRHLIKEKRETATLKCYPIPRHDTVYWYQQGPGQDPQFLISFYEKMQSDKGSIPDRFSAQQFSDYHSELNMSSLELGDSALYFCASSEGPTLGQYFGPGTRLTVT.

This clonotype has at least ten counts. The chain couples TRBV9 to TRBJ2-2; possibly TRBD1 for D (6 bases). The CDR3 sequence is 13 residues long. The V end lost 4 bases, the J end lost 6 bases, and 10 bases lay between the germline ends. Germline V lookup: CDR1 SGDLS, CDR2 YYNGEE. The CDR3 here is CASSIHRAGELFF. CDR3 nucleotides: TGTGCCAGCAGCATCCACAGGGCCGGGGAGCTGTTTTTT.